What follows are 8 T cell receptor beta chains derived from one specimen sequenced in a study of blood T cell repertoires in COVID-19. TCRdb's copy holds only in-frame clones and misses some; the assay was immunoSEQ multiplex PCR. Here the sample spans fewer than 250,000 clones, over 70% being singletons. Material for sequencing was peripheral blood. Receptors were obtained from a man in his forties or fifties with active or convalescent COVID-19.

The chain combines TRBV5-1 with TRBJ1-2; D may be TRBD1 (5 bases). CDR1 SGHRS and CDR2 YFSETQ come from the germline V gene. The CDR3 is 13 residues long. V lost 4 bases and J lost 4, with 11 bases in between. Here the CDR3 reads CASSIRRGYGYTF. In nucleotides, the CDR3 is TGCGCCAGCAGCATTAGGAGGGGCTATGGCTACACCTTC.

The CDR3 region is CASSEGWAFGEQFF. For the CDR3, the DNA is TGTGCCAGCAGTGAAGGATGGGCTTTTGGTGAGCAGTTCTTC. This chain links TRBV6-1 with TRBJ2-1; D not certain. This CDR3 is 14 amino acids long. Trimming shortened V by 1 base and J by 9 bases, and 13 bases separated the two germline ends. CDR1 is MNHNS, CDR2 SASEGT, per germline.

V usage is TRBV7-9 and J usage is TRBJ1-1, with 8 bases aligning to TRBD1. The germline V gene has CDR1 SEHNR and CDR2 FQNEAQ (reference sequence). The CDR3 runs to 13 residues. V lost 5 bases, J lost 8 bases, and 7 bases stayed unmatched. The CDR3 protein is CASSTQGAREAFF. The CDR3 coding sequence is TGTGCCAGCAGCACCCAGGGGGCAAGGGAAGCTTTCTTT.

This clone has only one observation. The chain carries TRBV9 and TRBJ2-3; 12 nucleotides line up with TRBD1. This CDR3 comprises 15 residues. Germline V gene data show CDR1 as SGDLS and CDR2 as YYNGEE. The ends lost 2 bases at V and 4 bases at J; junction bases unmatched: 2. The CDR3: CASSVGTGGADTQYF. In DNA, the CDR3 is TGTGCCAGCAGCGTGGGGACAGGGGGCGCAGATACGCAGTATTTT.

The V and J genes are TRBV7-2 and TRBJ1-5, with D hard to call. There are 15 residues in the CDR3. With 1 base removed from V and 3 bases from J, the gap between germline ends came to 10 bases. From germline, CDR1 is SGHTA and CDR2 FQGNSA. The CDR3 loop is CASSLGQVPNQPQHF. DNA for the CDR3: TGTGCCAGCAGCTTAGGTCAGGTCCCCAATCAGCCCCAGCATTTT.

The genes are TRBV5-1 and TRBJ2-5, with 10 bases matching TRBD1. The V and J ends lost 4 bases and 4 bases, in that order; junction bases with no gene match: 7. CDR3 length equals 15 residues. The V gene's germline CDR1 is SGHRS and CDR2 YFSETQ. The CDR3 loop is CASSDDRGLGETQYF. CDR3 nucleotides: TGCGCCAGCAGCGACGACAGGGGGCTAGGAGAGACCCAGTACTTC.

The CDR3 bases are TGTGCCAGCAGCGGGGGTCCATATTCACCCCTCCACTTT. Its translation is CASSGGPYSPLHF. V and J are TRBV25-1 and TRBJ1-6, with D maybe TRBD1 (5 bases). V was clipped by 6 bases and J by 8 bases, with 11 bases between them. The CDR3 consists of 13 residues. CDR1 and CDR2 (germline): MGHDK, SYGVNS. Full variable domain (outside the CDR3, taken from reference TRBV25-1 and TRBJ1-6): EADIYQTPRYLVIGTGKKITLECSQTMGHDKMYWYQQDPGMELHLIHYSYGVNSTEKGDLSSESTVSRIRTEHFPLTLESARPSHTSQYLCASSGGPYSPLHFGNGTRLTVT.

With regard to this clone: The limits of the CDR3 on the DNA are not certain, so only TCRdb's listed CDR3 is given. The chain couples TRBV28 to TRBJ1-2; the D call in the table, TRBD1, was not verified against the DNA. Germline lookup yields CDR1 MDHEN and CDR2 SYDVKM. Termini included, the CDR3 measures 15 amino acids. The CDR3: CASILDSLGDYGYTF.